Detailed here is one T cell receptor beta chain. Its specificity is not known. Deletions cut 0 bases from V and 2 bases from J, with 9 bases between. The CDR3 has 14 residues. Germline values: CDR1 SGDLS, CDR2 YYNGEE. These data belong to a study of shared clonotypes between healthy human individuals. A deep-level run was used for the assay. Researchers divided each subset's genomic DNA evenly across several immunoSEQ plates. The data were produced by immunoSEQ multiplex PCR, yet TCRdb's version contains in-frame clones alone and is incomplete. The data show millions of clones, 85% to 95% seen once. Study outcomes and limitations: Generation of non-shared clonotypes was less probable than generation of clonotypes shared by all four donors.

CD45RO negativity and positive selection for CCR7 defined naive CD8 cells, a population that excluded terminally differentiated effector memory CD45RA+ cells. Donors included only healthy HIV-negative adults lacking recent acute infections or vaccinations. The sample was naive CD8+ T cells from PBMCs. This clonotype was sampled from a man aged 18 to 29 in good health. Some clones in this sample may be carry-over from other donors' samples. The chain couples TRBV9 to TRBJ2-7; no reliable D call. The CDR3 protein is CASSVDSRTYEQYF. The CDR3 DNA follows: TGTGCCAGCAGCGTAGACTCCCGGACCTACGAGCAGTACTTC. The entire variable domain, with the rest obtained from reference TRBV9 and TRBJ2-7, is as follows: DSGVTQTPKHLITATGQRVTLRCSPRSGDLSVYWYQQSLDQGLQFLIQYYNGEERAKGNILERFSAQQFPDLHSELNLSSLELGDSALYFCASSVDSRTYEQYFGPGTRLTVT.